This TCR beta chain emerged from a study of cytomegalovirus exposure and HLA in healthy donors. Use of 60 Vbeta and 13 Jbeta primers characterized the PCR. Method: immunoSEQ multiplex PCR; TCRdb's copy keeps in-frame clones and lacks some. Of about 150,000 clones listed, around 74% were seen once; the top ten hold approximately 2.6%. The germline gives CDR1 SEHNR, CDR2 FQNEAQ (reference sequence). There are 15 residues in the CDR3. Trimming pared 1 base from V and 6 bases from J, leaving 15 bases between. V is TRBV7-9 and J is TRBJ1-2; D unresolved. The receptor's source is a man between 18 and 35 years old in good health and CMV-seronegative. Source material: PBMCs. The CDR3 is CASSLVHRPGDGYTF. CDR3 DNA: TGTGCCAGCAGCTTAGTCCACCGTCCGGGAGATGGCTACACCTTC.